Listed below are T cell receptor beta chains from one sample, sequenced in a study of shared clonotypes between healthy human individuals. Libraries were prepared by immunoSEQ multiplex PCR; TCRdb keeps only in-frame clonotypes and omits some of them. This sample has over 2 million clones, with roughly 94% found just once. Sequencing was carried out using naive CD8+ T cells sorted from blood. These receptors originate from a young man in good health. Each CDR3 is given with its conserved first and last residue. The D gene is left open where the match is weak. Not all rows give a size; the values are once, few, many and, for expanded clones, a class.

D	size	J	V	CDR3	DNA
TRBD1	.	TRBJ2-7	TRBV6-1	CASSDRDRGPPEQYF	TGTGCCAGCAGCGACCGGGACAGGGGGCCCCCAGAGCAGTACTTC
TRBD1	.	TRBJ2-7	TRBV6-5	CASSSTGGNYEQYF	TGTGCCAGCAGTTCAACAGGGGGCAACTACGAGCAGTACTTC
.	few	TRBJ1-2	TRBV2	CASIPMGQGDYGYTF	TGTGCCAGCATTCCGATGGGGCAGGGAGACTATGGCTACACCTTC
TRBD1	.	TRBJ2-7	TRBV5-1	CASRVDTQGALEQYF	TGCGCCAGCAGGGTGGATACCCAGGGGGCACTCGAGCAGTACTTC
.	.	TRBJ1-2	TRBV11-2	CASSLAPGGEGYTF	TGTGCCAGCAGCTTAGCCCCCGGGGGTGAGGGCTACACCTTC
TRBD2	.	TRBJ2-1	TRBV27	CASSQTSGGAGEQFF	TGTGCCAGCAGTCAAACTAGCGGGGGGGCCGGCGAGCAGTTCTTC
TRBD1	.	TRBJ2-7	TRBV5-1	CASSSGQASYEQYF	TGCGCCAGCAGCTCCGGACAGGCATCCTACGAGCAGTACTTC
TRBD1	.	TRBJ2-7	TRBV18	CASSPAGQGTYEQYF	TGTGCCAGCTCACCAGCCGGACAGGGAACCTACGAGCAGTACTTC
.	.	TRBJ2-3	TRBV10-3	CAISESGNTPTDTQYF	TGTGCCATCAGTGAGTCGGGGAACACTCCCACAGATACGCAGTATTTT
.	once	TRBJ2-5	TRBV28	CASSPGTTEVETQYF	TGTGCCAGCAGCCCAGGGACGACGGAGGTGGAGACCCAGTACTTC
.	.	TRBJ2-5	TRBV11-2	CASSLAGLGQETQYF	TGTGCCAGCAGCTTAGCGGGTTTGGGGCAAGAGACCCAGTACTTC
TRBD1	.	TRBJ2-5	TRBV5-8	CASSPGQGARETQYF	TGTGCCAGCAGCCCTGGACAGGGGGCTAGGGAGACCCAGTACTTC
.	.	TRBJ2-1	TRBV10-3	CATEEGPGNEQFF	TGTGCCACCGAGGAGGGCCCGGGGAATGAGCAGTTCTTC
TRBD1	.	TRBJ1-1	TRBV2	CASSGQGVNRGNTEAFF	TGTGCCAGCAGCGGGCAGGGGGTGAACCGAGGGAACACTGAAGCTTTCTTT
TRBD1	.	TRBJ2-3	TRBV9	CASSEPDRGIDTQYF	TGTGCCAGCAGCGAGCCCGACAGGGGGATAGATACGCAGTATTTT
TRBD2	.	TRBJ2-1	TRBV27	CASSQPLAGPYSYNEQFF	TGTGCCAGCTCACAACCGCTAGCGGGTCCTTACTCCTACAATGAGCAGTTCTTC
.	.	TRBJ2-7	TRBV29-1	CSVDLETRPYEQYF	TGCAGCGTTGACTTGGAAACTAGACCCTACGAGCAGTACTTC
.	.	TRBJ2-5	TRBV6-1	CASSERIQETQYF	TGTGCCAGCAGTGAGAGGATCCAAGAGACCCAGTACTTC
TRBD2	.	TRBJ2-1	TRBV7-6	CASSRPRLAEISSYNEQFF	TGTGCCAGCAGCCGTCCGCGACTAGCGGAAATCAGCTCCTACAATGAGCAGTTCTTC
.	.	TRBJ1-6	TRBV30	CAWNPHGDNSPLHF	TGTGCCTGGAACCCCCACGGGGATAATTCACCCCTCCACTTT
TRBD1	.	TRBJ1-2	TRBV5-1	CASSEDRANYGYTF	TGCGCCAGCAGCGAGGACAGGGCTAACTATGGCTACACCTTC
.	.	TRBJ1-1	TRBV7-9	CASSPGGTEAFF	TGTGCCAGCAGCCCCGGCGGCACTGAAGCTTTCTTT
.	once	TRBJ2-7	TRBV7-2	CASSPSGYEQYF	TGTGCCAGCAGCCCAAGCGGATACGAGCAGTACTTC
TRBD2	.	TRBJ2-2	TRBV5-4	CASSLVASGSDGGELFF	TGTGCCAGCAGCTTGGTGGCTAGCGGGAGCGACGGCGGGGAGCTGTTTTTT
.	.	TRBJ2-6	TRBV4-3	CASSQVWLGANVLTF	TGCGCCAGCAGCCAAGTGTGGTTGGGGGCCAACGTCCTGACTTTC
.	once	TRBJ1-2	TRBV7-2	CASSSGFTDSYGYTF	TGTGCCAGCAGCTCAGGGTTCACAGATTCCTATGGCTACACCTTC
.	once	TRBJ2-5	TRBV6-5	CASSTGGYQETQYF	TGTGCCAGCAGTACCGGGGGCTACCAAGAGACCCAGTACTTC
TRBD1	.	TRBJ1-1	TRBV5-1	CASRQTGKGDTEAFF	TGCGCCAGCAGACAGACAGGGAAAGGGGACACTGAAGCTTTCTTT
.	.	TRBJ2-1	TRBV4-3	CASSQDGAGGFSYNEQFF	TGCGCCAGCAGCCAAGATGGGGCCGGGGGCTTTTCCTACAATGAGCAGTTCTTC
.	.	TRBJ1-5	TRBV4-1	CASSQDRGQPQHF	TGCGCCAGCAGCCAAGATCGCGGTCAGCCCCAGCATTTT
.	.	TRBJ1-6	TRBV27	CASGTKDNSPLHF	TGTGCCAGCGGGACGAAGGACAATTCACCCCTCCACTTT
.	.	TRBJ2-5	TRBV6-5	CASSYYEKETQYF	TGTGCCAGCAGTTACTACGAAAAAGAGACCCAGTACTTC
TRBD2	.	TRBJ2-1	TRBV5-4	CASSVGGSSYNEQFF	TGTGCCAGCAGCGTCGGGGGGAGCTCCTACAATGAGCAGTTCTTC
.	.	TRBJ2-3	TRBV29-1	CSVDDYTDTQYF	TGCAGCGTTGATGACTACACAGATACGCAGTATTTT
.	few	TRBJ2-1	TRBV29-1	CSVEAANEQFF	TGCAGCGTTGAAGCCGCCAATGAGCAGTTCTTC
TRBD1	.	TRBJ1-5	TRBV4-1	CASSQYTGANQPQHF	TGCGCCAGCAGCCAATACACAGGGGCCAATCAGCCCCAGCATTTT
.	once	TRBJ2-7	TRBV13	CASSQNGRTYEQYF	TGTGCCAGCAGCCAGAACGGCAGGACCTACGAGCAGTACTTC
.	.	TRBJ1-4	TRBV2	CASSEASGGDEKLFF	TGTGCCAGCAGTGAAGCTTCGGGGGGCGACGAAAAACTGTTTTTT
.	once	TRBJ2-7	TRBV5-1	CASSLPSFEQYF	TGCGCCAGCAGCTTGCCCTCCTTCGAGCAGTACTTC
.	.	TRBJ1-1	TRBV28	CASSLSVNEAFF	TGTGCCAGCAGCTTATCCGTTAATGAAGCTTTCTTT
TRBD2	.	TRBJ2-2	TRBV9	CASSESGGDKTGELFF	TGTGCCAGCAGCGAAAGCGGGGGGGATAAAACCGGGGAGCTGTTTTTT
TRBD2	.	TRBJ2-7	TRBV13	CASSMTSGSPPYEQYF	TGTGCCAGCAGCATGACTAGCGGGAGTCCTCCCTACGAGCAGTACTTC
.	.	TRBJ2-2	TRBV30	CAPPVDPGELFF	TGTGCCCCCCCTGTGGACCCCGGGGAGCTGTTTTTT
.	.	TRBJ1-6	TRBV6-5	CASTSEGGDNSPLHF	TGTGCCAGCACCTCCGAGGGGGGAGATAATTCACCCCTCCACTTT
.	.	TRBJ2-1	TRBV9	CASSALGGYNEQFF	TGTGCCAGCAGCGCCCTTGGCGGGTACAATGAGCAGTTCTTC
.	few	TRBJ1-6	TRBV27	CASSLGEQGGSPLHF	TGTGCCAGCAGTTTAGGGGAACAGGGAGGTTCACCCCTCCACTTT
TRBD2	few	TRBJ2-7	TRBV4-1	CASSQVRTSGGHEQYF	TGCGCCAGCAGCCAAGTGCGGACTAGCGGGGGGCACGAGCAGTACTTC
.	.	TRBJ2-3	TRBV9	CASSPPTSPLTDTQYF	TGTGCCAGCAGTCCCCCGACTAGTCCGTTAACAGATACGCAGTATTTT
.	.	TRBJ1-1	TRBV7-2	CASSLRGPSITEAFF	TGTGCCAGCAGCTTAAGGGGCCCGAGTATAACTGAAGCTTTCTTT
.	.	TRBJ2-7	TRBV21-1	CASSSVRGDPYEQYF	TGTGCCAGCAGCAGCGTACGGGGGGACCCCTACGAGCAGTACTTC
.	.	TRBJ1-2	TRBV9	CASSVATGPANYGYTF	TGTGCCAGCAGCGTAGCTACGGGGCCTGCTAACTATGGCTACACCTTC
TRBD1	once	TRBJ1-2	TRBV7-8	CASSKDREYGYTF	TGTGCCAGCAGCAAGGACAGGGAGTATGGCTACACCTTC
.	.	TRBJ2-2	TRBV7-9	CASSPPLQGTGELFF	TGTGCCAGCAGCCCACCTCTACAGGGTACCGGGGAGCTGTTTTTT
.	.	TRBJ2-2	TRBV27	CASSWASSPGELFF	TGTGCCAGCAGTTGGGCTAGCTCCCCCGGGGAGCTGTTTTTT
.	.	TRBJ1-1	TRBV7-9	CASSDRGTEAFF	TGTGCCAGCTCCGACCGGGGAACTGAAGCTTTCTTT
.	.	TRBJ1-4	TRBV27	CASSLFQGHEKLFF	TGTGCCAGCAGTTTATTTCAGGGTCATGAAAAACTGTTTTTT
.	once	TRBJ2-1	TRBV7-6	CASSSGQTEQFF	TGTGCCAGCAGCTCTGGACAGACTGAGCAGTTCTTC